The entry below gives a single TCR beta chain sequence along with its context. Its antigen is not identified. Researchers ran the PCR with 60 Vbeta and 13 Jbeta primers. The table came from immunoSEQ multiplex PCR; TCRdb's copy has only in-frame clones and leaves some out. The sample includes some 130,000 clones, 80% of them seen just once. The data originate from a study of cytomegalovirus exposure and HLA in healthy donors. Overall study results and limits: Within an earlier analysis, most TCR beta V segments proved productive either about 87% or about 30% of the time.

V was trimmed by 5 bases and J by 8 bases, leaving 13 bases between them. CDR1 is MNHEY, CDR2 SMNVEV, per germline (reference sequence). The CDR3 has 12 residues. Material for sequencing was PBMCs. The receptor was isolated from a man aged 30-40 years in good health and CMV-seronegative. The chain recombines TRBV27 with TRBJ2-7; D might be TRBD2 (6 bases). The CDR3 DNA reads as TGTGCCAGCAGTGAGTCTAGCGCCCAGCAGTACTTC. This encodes CASSESSAQQYF.